This T cell receptor beta chain originates from a study of T-cell memory formation after mild COVID-19. General study results and limits: The second-wave clones peaking on day 37 were not confirmed as SARS-CoV-2-specific. The study found balanced CD4/CD8 in clones contracting day 15 to 85 and a CD4+ lean in later expanders.

This clonotype has more than one count but fewer than ten. Its antigen is not identified. There are 11 residues in the CDR3. Germline loops: CDR1 MDHEN, CDR2 SYDVKM. V gave up 7 bases and J gave up 3 bases, with 5 bases separating them. Constant-segment primers served in 5'RACE that generated TCR alpha and TCR beta cDNA libraries bearing sample barcodes and UMIs. TCRdb analysed the 5' RACE reads with MiXCR anew, one entry per CDR3 protein. The sample contains about 280,000 distinct CDR3 sequences, 8.2% of which appear only once. The sequence was obtained from a man aged 18 to 30 who had mild COVID-19 (a few samples of this study predate the infection). Cell type and time point are not known. The sample consisted of PBMCs or a T cell subset sorted from them (not recorded which). This sequence joins TRBV28 and TRBJ2-3; D is possibly TRBD2 (5 bases). This chain's CDR3 is CASKRTDTQYF. In DNA form, the CDR3 reads TGTGCCAGCAAGCGGACAGATACGCAGTATTTT.